The sequence of this T cell receptor beta chain was determined in a study of cytomegalovirus exposure and HLA in healthy donors. Study-wide results and caveats: Further analysis was carried out later, and it showed several of the most significant clusters appearing linked to common viral pathogens. Prediction of most subjects' HLA-A and HLA-B alleles by TCR beta sequences was reportedly accurate. A list of about 180 TCR beta chains associated with cytomegalovirus was given.

The CDR3 runs 16 residues. Germline V gives CDR1 SGDLS, CDR2 YYNGEE. Trimming cost V 1 base and J 5 bases; bases outside gene matches: 8. Details on this clone: The antigen is unknown.

60 Vbeta and 13 Jbeta primers were used in PCR. Clones were sequenced by immunoSEQ multiplex PCR, and TCRdb holds only the in-frame ones, with some missing. This table lists 100,000 to 150,000 clones. Sequencing input: PBMCs. The receptor comes from a man between 18 and 35 years old in good health and CMV-seronegative. The gene calls are TRBV9 and TRBJ2-2, with TRBD2 matching over 7 bases. In DNA form, the CDR3 reads TGTGCCAGCAGCGTATGGGGCGGGAGACGGACCGGGGAGCTGTTTTTT. Protein product: CASSVWGGRRTGELFF.